This T cell receptor beta chain stems from a study of CD8 T cells in ankylosing spondylitis. The study's findings and limits: In ankylosing spondylitis patients, matched synovial fluid reportedly showed significant enrichment of disease-linked clones.

From the 5' RACE reads, TCRdb called clonotypes with MiXCR, one entry per CDR3 protein. Here the sample spans approximately 350,000 distinct CDR3 sequences, 20% being singletons. In the case of this clonotype: The antigen remains undetermined.

CDR1 MGHRA and CDR2 YSYEKL come from the germline V gene. CDR3 length equals 14 residues. V gave up 0 bases and J gave up 4 bases, with 10 bases separating them. This TCR derives from a male donor with ankylosing spondylitis or in good health (not recorded which). The sequenced material came from blood, either unsorted or a sorted T cell fraction (not recorded which). The chain has TRBV4-1 and TRBJ2-7; no clear D gene. The CDR3 spells CASSQESSRYEQYF. The CDR3 nucleotides read TGCGCCAGCAGCCAAGAATCGAGTAGGTACGAGCAGTACTTC.